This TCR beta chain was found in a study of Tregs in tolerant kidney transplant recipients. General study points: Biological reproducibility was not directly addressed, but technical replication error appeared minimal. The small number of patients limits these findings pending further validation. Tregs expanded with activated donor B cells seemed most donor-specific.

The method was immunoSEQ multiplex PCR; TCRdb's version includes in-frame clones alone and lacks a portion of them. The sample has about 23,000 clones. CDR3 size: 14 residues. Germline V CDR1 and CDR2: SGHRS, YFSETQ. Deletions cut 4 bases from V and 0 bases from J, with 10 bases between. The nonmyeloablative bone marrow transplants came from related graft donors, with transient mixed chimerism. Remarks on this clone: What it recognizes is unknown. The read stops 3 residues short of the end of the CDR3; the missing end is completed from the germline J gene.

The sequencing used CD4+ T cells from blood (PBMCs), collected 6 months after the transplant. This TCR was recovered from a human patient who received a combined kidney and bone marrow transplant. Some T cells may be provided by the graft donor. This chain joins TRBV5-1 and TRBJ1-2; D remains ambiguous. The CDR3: CASSRLRTNYGYTF. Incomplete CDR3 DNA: TGCGCCAGCAGCCGACTTAGGACTAACTATGGC. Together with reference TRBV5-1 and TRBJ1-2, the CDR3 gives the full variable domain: KAGVTQTPRYLIKTRGQQVTLSCSPISGHRSVSWYQQTPGQGLQFLFEYFSETQRNKGNFPGRFSGRQFSNSRSEMNVSTLELGDSALYLCASSRLRTNYGYTFGSGTRLTVV.